This is a list of T cell receptor beta chains from one sample in a study of blood T cell repertoires in COVID-19. The data were produced by immunoSEQ multiplex PCR, yet TCRdb's version contains in-frame clones alone and is incomplete. Of about 190,000 clones listed, roughly 83% are singletons. Sequencing used PBMCs or T cells enriched from blood (not recorded which). Receptors originate from a woman aged 25-40 years who had recovered from COVID-19. Each CDR3 is given with its conserved first and last residue. Each record gives: D gene, V gene, J gene, clone size, CDR3 protein, CDR3 DNA. A D gene is named only where the DNA matches it firmly. Part of the rows lack a size; the others show once, few, many or a class for expanded clones.

d_call: TRBD2; v_call: TRBV6-6; j_call: TRBJ2-1; clone_size: few; cdr3_aa: CASSYSRLAGNEQFF; cdr3_nt: TGTGCCAGCAGTTACTCGCGCCTAGCGGGTAATGAGCAGTTCTTC
d_call: TRBD1; v_call: TRBV28; j_call: TRBJ1-2; clone_size: once; cdr3_aa: CASRPGQGLHYGYTF; cdr3_nt: TGTGCCAGCAGGCCGGGACAGGGCCTCCACTATGGCTACACCTTC
d_call: NA; v_call: TRBV19; j_call: TRBJ1-1; clone_size: NA; cdr3_aa: CASSIPSGGVFEAFF; cdr3_nt: TGTGCCAGTAGTATCCCATCGGGGGGCGTTTTCGAAGCTTTCTTT
d_call: TRBD1; v_call: TRBV5-4; j_call: TRBJ2-5; clone_size: NA; cdr3_aa: CASSLAKAGGQETQYF; cdr3_nt: TGTGCCAGCAGCTTGGCCAAGGCAGGGGGACAAGAGACCCAGTACTTC
d_call: TRBD1; v_call: TRBV7-9; j_call: TRBJ1-6; clone_size: once; cdr3_aa: CASSLASGTGHSPLHF; cdr3_nt: TGTGCCAGCAGCTTAGCATCCGGGACAGGGCATTCACCCCTCCACTTT
d_call: NA; v_call: TRBV11-1; j_call: TRBJ2-2; clone_size: NA; cdr3_aa: CASSLGEAGELFF; cdr3_nt: TGTGCCAGCAGCTTGGGGGAGGCCGGGGAGCTGTTTTTT
d_call: TRBD2; v_call: TRBV3-1/TRBV3-2; j_call: TRBJ2-1; clone_size: NA; cdr3_aa: CASSARGGAAYNEQFF; cdr3_nt: TGTGCCAGCAGCGCTCGCGGGGGGGCGGCCTACAATGAGCAGTTCTTC
d_call: TRBD1; v_call: TRBV14; j_call: TRBJ1-2; clone_size: once; cdr3_aa: CASSQGQGRNYGYTF; cdr3_nt: TGTGCCAGCAGCCAAGGACAGGGACGAAACTATGGCTACACCTTC
d_call: NA; v_call: TRBV28; j_call: TRBJ1-2; clone_size: few; cdr3_aa: CASSPGGLTGVYGYTF; cdr3_nt: TGTGCCAGCAGTCCCGGGGGGCTTACCGGCGTCTATGGCTACACCTTC
d_call: NA; v_call: TRBV29-1; j_call: TRBJ1-1; clone_size: NA; cdr3_aa: CSVEDGGPGTRGTEAFF; cdr3_nt: TGCAGCGTTGAAGATGGGGGACCGGGGACTCGGGGCACTGAAGCTTTCTTT
d_call: NA; v_call: TRBV7-2; j_call: TRBJ1-6; clone_size: NA; cdr3_aa: CASSKQTVNNSPLHF; cdr3_nt: TGTGCCAGCAGCAAACAGACGGTTAATAATTCACCCCTCCACTTT
d_call: TRBD2; v_call: TRBV7-9; j_call: TRBJ2-5; clone_size: NA; cdr3_aa: CASSFSLAGGSETQYF; cdr3_nt: TGTGCCAGCAGCTTCAGTCTAGCGGGAGGAAGTGAGACCCAGTACTTC
d_call: TRBD2; v_call: TRBV5-1; j_call: TRBJ2-5; clone_size: NA; cdr3_aa: CASSLAPAGGGETQYF; cdr3_nt: TGCGCCAGCAGCTTGGCCCCAGCGGGAGGAGGGGAGACCCAGTACTTC
d_call: TRBD2; v_call: TRBV7-6; j_call: TRBJ2-1; clone_size: NA; cdr3_aa: CASSFGRASRNEQFF; cdr3_nt: TGTGCCAGCAGCTTCGGGAGGGCCAGTAGGAATGAGCAGTTCTTC
d_call: TRBD2; v_call: TRBV11-3; j_call: TRBJ2-2; clone_size: NA; cdr3_aa: CASSSPSGRANTGELFF; cdr3_nt: TGTGCCAGCAGCTCGCCTAGCGGGAGGGCGAACACCGGGGAGCTGTTTTTT
d_call: NA; v_call: TRBV2; j_call: TRBJ2-4; clone_size: NA; cdr3_aa: CASSEQRPPDIQYF; cdr3_nt: TGTGCCAGCAGTGAACAGCGCCCCCCGGATATTCAGTACTTC
d_call: NA; v_call: TRBV2; j_call: TRBJ2-2; clone_size: NA; cdr3_aa: CASSDYIGDPTGELFF; cdr3_nt: TGTGCCAGCAGTGATTATATAGGGGATCCGACCGGGGAGCTGTTTTTT
d_call: TRBD2; v_call: TRBV11-2; j_call: TRBJ2-2; clone_size: NA; cdr3_aa: CASSLAGLTGELFF; cdr3_nt: TGTGCCAGCAGTCTAGCGGGACTAACCGGGGAGCTGTTTTTT
d_call: NA; v_call: TRBV5-4; j_call: TRBJ1-1; clone_size: NA; cdr3_aa: CASSLVGAGSAFF; cdr3_nt: TGTGCCAGCAGCTTGGTGGGTGCGGGGTCAGCTTTCTTT
d_call: NA; v_call: TRBV21-1; j_call: TRBJ2-4; clone_size: NA; cdr3_aa: CASSLGAGGPRGNIQYF; cdr3_nt: TGTGCCAGCAGCCTGGGAGCGGGAGGGCCCCGGGGCAACATTCAGTACTTC
d_call: NA; v_call: TRBV10-3; j_call: TRBJ1-3; clone_size: NA; cdr3_aa: CALRTSGNTIYF; cdr3_nt: TGTGCCCTTAGGACATCTGGAAACACCATATATTTT
d_call: TRBD2; v_call: TRBV7-2; j_call: TRBJ2-7; clone_size: NA; cdr3_aa: CASSLGGSKNEQYF; cdr3_nt: TGTGCCAGCAGCTTAGGCGGGAGTAAAAACGAGCAGTACTTC
d_call: TRBD1; v_call: TRBV27; j_call: TRBJ1-6; clone_size: NA; cdr3_aa: CASGGTGHSPLHF; cdr3_nt: TGTGCCAGCGGTGGGACAGGGCATTCACCCCTCCACTTT
d_call: NA; v_call: TRBV28; j_call: TRBJ2-5; clone_size: NA; cdr3_aa: CASRSLETQYF; cdr3_nt: TGTGCCAGCAGATCTCTTGAGACCCAGTACTTC
d_call: TRBD1; v_call: TRBV19; j_call: TRBJ1-2; clone_size: many; cdr3_aa: CASSRSGQGYGYTF; cdr3_nt: TGTGCCAGTAGTAGGTCGGGACAGGGCTATGGCTACACCTTC
d_call: NA; v_call: TRBV28; j_call: TRBJ1-1; clone_size: once; cdr3_aa: CASSRPGFTEAFF; cdr3_nt: TGTGCCAGCAGTCGTCCAGGGTTCACTGAAGCTTTCTTT
d_call: NA; v_call: TRBV4-2; j_call: TRBJ2-7; clone_size: NA; cdr3_aa: CASSQDPYYEQYF; cdr3_nt: TGTGCCAGCAGCCAAGATCCTTACTACGAGCAGTACTTC
d_call: NA; v_call: TRBV5-8; j_call: TRBJ1-6; clone_size: NA; cdr3_aa: CASSLVALITNSPLHF; cdr3_nt: TGTGCCAGCAGCTTGGTGGCCCTCATCACGAATTCACCCCTCCACTTT
d_call: TRBD1; v_call: TRBV5-1; j_call: TRBJ2-3; clone_size: NA; cdr3_aa: CATKGGRGTDTQYF; cdr3_nt: TGCGCCACCAAAGGGGGCAGGGGAACAGATACGCAGTATTTT
d_call: NA; v_call: TRBV27; j_call: TRBJ1-2; clone_size: NA; cdr3_aa: CASRTFYREKIYGYTF; cdr3_nt: TGTGCCAGCAGGACTTTTTACCGGGAGAAAATCTATGGCTACACCTTC
d_call: NA; v_call: TRBV6-5; j_call: TRBJ2-3; clone_size: NA; cdr3_aa: CASSYSPSSDTQYF; cdr3_nt: TGTGCCAGCAGTTACTCCCCGTCGTCGGATACGCAGTATTTT
d_call: NA; v_call: TRBV19; j_call: TRBJ2-1; clone_size: NA; cdr3_aa: CASSPRTGGHYNEQFF; cdr3_nt: TGTGCCAGTAGTCCCCGAACTGGCGGACACTACAATGAGCAGTTCTTC
d_call: NA; v_call: TRBV7-3; j_call: TRBJ2-3; clone_size: NA; cdr3_aa: CASSSPGTDTQYF; cdr3_nt: TGTGCCAGCAGCTCCCCGGGGACAGATACGCAGTATTTT
d_call: TRBD1; v_call: TRBV15; j_call: TRBJ1-2; clone_size: NA; cdr3_aa: CATRQGGGYTF; cdr3_nt: TGTGCCACCAGGCAGGGGGGTGGCTACACCTTC
d_call: NA; v_call: TRBV18; j_call: TRBJ2-7; clone_size: NA; cdr3_aa: CASSPQSGFEGQYF; cdr3_nt: TGTGCCAGCTCACCACAGTCGGGGTTCGAGGGGCAGTACTTC
d_call: TRBD2; v_call: TRBV11-2; j_call: TRBJ2-4; clone_size: NA; cdr3_aa: CASSRGENIQYF; cdr3_nt: TGTGCCAGCAGCCGGGGGGAAAACATTCAGTACTTC
d_call: TRBD1; v_call: TRBV9; j_call: TRBJ2-7; clone_size: NA; cdr3_aa: CASSVGTGPFYEQYF; cdr3_nt: TGTGCCAGCAGCGTAGGGACAGGGCCCTTCTACGAGCAGTACTTC
d_call: NA; v_call: TRBV28; j_call: TRBJ1-4; clone_size: NA; cdr3_aa: CASTISRGTNEKLFF; cdr3_nt: TGTGCCAGCACTATCTCAAGGGGAACTAATGAAAAACTGTTTTTT
d_call: NA; v_call: TRBV15; j_call: TRBJ2-6; clone_size: NA; cdr3_aa: CATSRGRGTSGANVLTF; cdr3_nt: TGTGCCACCAGCAGGGGGCGGGGAACCTCTGGGGCCAACGTCCTGACTTTC
d_call: NA; v_call: TRBV2; j_call: TRBJ1-2; clone_size: NA; cdr3_aa: CASSLVTGYGYTF; cdr3_nt: TGTGCCAGCTCGTTGGTTACGGGCTATGGCTACACCTTC
d_call: NA; v_call: TRBV19; j_call: TRBJ1-5; clone_size: NA; cdr3_aa: CASTLRVWGQPQHF; cdr3_nt: TGTGCCAGTACCCTGAGAGTATGGGGCCAGCCCCAGCATTTT
d_call: NA; v_call: TRBV29-1; j_call: TRBJ2-4; clone_size: once; cdr3_aa: CSVAGVGGNIQYF; cdr3_nt: TGCAGCGTTGCGGGGGTCGGGGGAAACATTCAGTACTTC
d_call: TRBD1; v_call: TRBV5-1; j_call: TRBJ1-1; clone_size: NA; cdr3_aa: CASRAQGGKSNTEAFF; cdr3_nt: TGCGCCAGCCGCGCACAGGGGGGAAAGTCCAACACTGAAGCTTTCTTT
d_call: TRBD2; v_call: TRBV18; j_call: TRBJ2-1; clone_size: few; cdr3_aa: CASSPPSGGAYEQFF; cdr3_nt: TGTGCCAGCTCACCACCAAGCGGGGGGGCCTATGAGCAGTTCTTC
d_call: TRBD1; v_call: TRBV18; j_call: TRBJ1-2; clone_size: NA; cdr3_aa: CASSTGGAAGVYGYTF; cdr3_nt: TGTGCCAGCTCCACAGGGGGCGCGGCCGGGGTATATGGCTACACCTTC
d_call: NA; v_call: TRBV28; j_call: TRBJ1-3; clone_size: NA; cdr3_aa: CASSDRFSGNTIYF; cdr3_nt: TGTGCCAGCAGCGACAGGTTCTCTGGAAACACCATATATTTT
d_call: NA; v_call: TRBV9; j_call: TRBJ1-2; clone_size: few; cdr3_aa: CASSEIQGDGYTF; cdr3_nt: TGTGCCAGCAGCGAGATACAGGGAGATGGCTACACCTTC
d_call: NA; v_call: TRBV11-2; j_call: TRBJ2-2; clone_size: NA; cdr3_aa: CASSPWGAGTNTGELFF; cdr3_nt: TGTGCCAGCAGCCCCTGGGGTGCAGGGACGAACACCGGGGAGCTGTTTTTT
d_call: TRBD2; v_call: TRBV7-2; j_call: TRBJ2-1; clone_size: once; cdr3_aa: CASSSGLAGGPKQFF; cdr3_nt: TGTGCCAGCAGCTCTGGACTAGCGGGCGGGCCCAAGCAGTTCTTC
d_call: NA; v_call: TRBV7-2; j_call: TRBJ1-5; clone_size: NA; cdr3_aa: CASSLFDSQPQHF; cdr3_nt: TGTGCCAGCAGCTTATTTGATAGTCAGCCCCAGCATTTT
d_call: NA; v_call: TRBV18; j_call: TRBJ1-5; clone_size: NA; cdr3_aa: CASSPGGNNQPQHF; cdr3_nt: TGTGCCAGCTCACCGGGGGGTAACAATCAGCCCCAGCATTTT
d_call: NA; v_call: TRBV7-8; j_call: TRBJ2-2; clone_size: NA; cdr3_aa: CASSTPPRGDTGELFF; cdr3_nt: TGTGCCAGCAGCACCCCCCCCCGAGGCGACACCGGGGAGCTGTTTTTT
d_call: TRBD1; v_call: TRBV12-3/TRBV12-4; j_call: TRBJ1-1; clone_size: NA; cdr3_aa: CASRDRGEAFF; cdr3_nt: TGTGCCAGCAGGGACAGGGGGGAAGCTTTCTTT